Shown below are 24 T cell receptor beta chains from a single sample sequenced in a study of OX40 agonist ivuxolimab in advanced cancers. Sequenced by immunoSEQ multiplex PCR; TCRdb stores in-frame clones only, minus some. In the table there are tens of thousands of clones, roughly 92% of which are singletons. The source material was CD4+ or CD8+ T cells sorted from blood, sampled in a trial of the OX40 agonist ivuxolimab. The origin of the receptors is an adult with an advanced solid tumor such as melanoma, head and neck, liver or kidney cancer.

The chain joins TRBV10-3 to TRBJ2-7; D not resolved. The CDR3 length is 12 residues. CDR1 and CDR2 from the germline V gene are ENHRY and SYGVKD. V was cut by 4 bases and J by 4 bases, with 8 bases left in between. CDR3 amino acids: CAISGQAYEQYF. The CDR3 DNA reads TGTGCCATCAGTGGGCAGGCGTACGAGCAGTACTTC.

This clone has only a few counts. The V and J genes are TRBV4-1 and TRBJ2-7, with D tentatively TRBD1 or TRBD2 (6 bases each). The CDR3 has 15 residues. The V gene's germline CDR1 is MGHRA and CDR2 YSYEKL. The V and J ends lost 1 base and 0 bases respectively, with 10 bases between them. Written as DNA, the CDR3 is TGCGCCAGCAGCCAAGTAGGGGGGAGCTCCTACGAGCAGTACTTC. Translation gives CASSQVGGSSYEQYF.

The chain couples TRBV5-1 to TRBJ2-1, with 8 bases matching TRBD2. This CDR3 is built from 15 residues. Looked up from germline, CDR1 is SGHRS and CDR2 is YFSETQ. V was pared by 2 bases and J by 1 base, with 2 bases of the junction left unmatched. The CDR3 region has the DNA TGCGCCAGCAGCTTAACGGGAGGGTCCTACAATGAGCAGTTCTTC. Its translation: CASSLTGGSYNEQFF.

The chain couples TRBV5-8 to TRBJ2-4, with 10 bases fitting TRBD2. This CDR3 is 17 amino acids long. Germline assignment: CDR1 SGHTS and CDR2 YDEGEE. Trimming removed 1 base from V and 0 bases from J; junction bases left unmatched: 4. CDR3 sequence reads: CASSLISSGRAKNIQYF. In DNA, the CDR3 is TGTGCCAGCAGCTTGATTTCTAGCGGGAGAGCCAAAAACATTCAGTACTTC.

Note on this clone: This CDR3 is also generated by other DNA sequences in the sample. The gene calls are TRBV6-9 and TRBJ2-6, with TRBD2 identical over 7 bases. CDR1 and CDR2 (germline): MNHGY, SVAAGI. The CDR3 contains 18 residues. V lost 5 bases to trimming and J lost 5 bases; unmatched junction nucleotides: 15. CDR3 nucleotides: TGTGCCAGCAGTGGGAGGGAGCCTCGACAAAGTCGGGCCAACGTCCTGACTTTC. Protein sequence: CASSGREPRQSRANVLTF.

This sequence joins TRBV10-3 and TRBJ1-1, with 9 nucleotides matching TRBD1. The germline V gene encodes CDR1 ENHRY and CDR2 SYGVKD. The CDR3 spans 15 residues. Trimming took 4 bases from V and 6 from J; bases not matched to a gene: 9. As DNA, the CDR3 is TGTGCCATCAGTGTTTCGGACAGGGGACCGGCTGAAGCTTTCTTT. This codes for CAISVSDRGPAEAFF.

This rearrangement joins TRBV7-8 to TRBJ2-1; 12 bases agree with TRBD1. Germline CDR1 SGHVS, CDR2 FQNEAQ. The CDR3 covers 16 residues. V lost 2 bases and J lost 7; bases outside the gene matches: 6. DNA of the CDR3: TGTGCCAGCAGCTTAACCGGGACAGGGGGCCAGAATGAGCAGTTCTTC. Its protein is CASSLTGTGGQNEQFF.

The chain combines TRBV19 with TRBJ2-5; D is possibly TRBD1 (6 bases). The germline V and J ends were trimmed by 2 bases and 2 bases, with 9 bases remaining between them. The CDR3 is 14 amino acids. Germline lookup yields CDR1 LNHDA and CDR2 SQIVND (reference sequence). CDR3 region: CASSIRRGQETQYF. As DNA, the CDR3 is TGTGCCAGTAGTATAAGAAGGGGGCAAGAGACCCAGTACTTC.

This clone showed up just once. The chain carries TRBV29-1 and TRBJ2-1, with TRBD1 identical over 9 bases. The CDR3 consists of 15 residues. The germline gives CDR1 SQVTM, CDR2 ANQGSEA. The V segment lost 0 bases and the J segment 7 bases; nucleotides outside the gene matches: 7. In DNA, the CDR3 is TGCAGCGTTGAAGAACAACAGGGGGCGGGGAATGAGCAGTTCTTC. Amino acid sequence: CSVEEQQGAGNEQFF.

The V gene is TRBV19, the J gene TRBJ2-2; the D gene is possibly TRBD1 (6 bases). The V and J ends lost 5 bases and 5 bases respectively, with 15 bases between them. Germline lookup yields CDR1 LNHDA and CDR2 SQIVND (reference sequence). The CDR3 is 15 residues long. In nucleotides, the CDR3 is TGTGCCAGTAGTCCCCCCAACAGGGAAACCGGGGAGCTGTTTTTT. Amino acids: CASSPPNRETGELFF.

The rearrangement links TRBV30 to TRBJ1-1, with D possibly matching TRBD1 (6 bases). From germline, CDR1 is GTSNPN and CDR2 SVGIG (reference sequence). The CDR3 has 12 residues. The germline V and J ends were trimmed by 3 bases and 1 base, with 6 bases remaining between them. For the CDR3, the DNA is TGTGCCTGGAGACAGGGGAACACTGAAGCTTTCTTT. As protein: CAWRQGNTEAFF.

This clone was counted a single time. J is TRBJ2-3 and V is TRBV6-1; 10 bases align to TRBD2. CDR3 length equals 13 residues. V lost 3 bases to trimming and J lost 12 bases; unmatched junction nucleotides: 6. CDR1 and CDR2 (germline): MNHNS, SASEGT. The CDR3 is CASSDGTSGIQYF. CDR3 in DNA: TGTGCCAGCAGTGATGGTACTAGCGGGATACAGTATTTT.

V usage is TRBV30 and J usage is TRBJ1-6; unclear D gene. The germline V gene encodes CDR1 GTSNPN and CDR2 SVGIG (reference sequence). This CDR3 is 13 amino acids long. The V gene lost 5 bases and the J gene lost 4 bases, with 9 bases spanning the gap. CDR3 bases: TGTGCCTGGGGTCTCCCGTATAATTCACCCCTCCACTTT. This translates into CAWGLPYNSPLHF.

Here the CDR3 reads CASSSGQFTQPQHF. The CDR3 nucleotides are TGTGCCAGCAGCAGTGGACAGTTCACCCAGCCCCAGCATTTT. The rearrangement joins TRBV21-1 to TRBJ1-5; the table's D call, TRBD1, has no DNA check behind it. TRBV21-1 is flagged as a pseudogene. This CDR3 comprises 14 residues.

The CDR3 DNA reads TGTGCCAGCAGCCCCCGGGCGCGAAGCGAGCAGTACTTC. Residues: CASSPRARSEQYF. The chain couples TRBV6-5 to TRBJ2-7; D remains unclear. Germline V gene data show CDR1 as MNHEY and CDR2 as SVGAGI. Deletions cut 6 bases from V and 6 bases from J, with 15 bases between. The CDR3 loop spans 13 amino acids.

This chain links TRBV11-3 with TRBJ2-1; D remains unclear. The germline V gene has CDR1 SGHNT and CDR2 YENEEA. V dropped 3 bases and J dropped 9 bases, with 9 bases sitting between them. This CDR3 has 12 amino acids. CDR3 DNA sequence: TGTGCCAGCAGCTTCCCATTCGGTGAGCAGTTCTTC. As protein: CASSFPFGEQFF.

The rearrangement joins TRBV27 to TRBJ2-3; 16 nucleotides match TRBD2. The germline V gene has CDR1 MNHEY and CDR2 SMNVEV (reference sequence). The CDR3 loop spans 18 amino acids. V was clipped by 6 bases and J by 5 bases; unmatched bases: 11. The DNA of the CDR3 is TGTGCCAGCAGAGACCTGGGACTAGCGGGAGGGATTGGAGATACGCAGTATTTT. Translating gives CASRDLGLAGGIGDTQYF.

The genes are TRBV4-1 and TRBJ2-2; D unresolved. The CDR3 is 16 residues long. Per the germline V gene, CDR1 is MGHRA and CDR2 is YSYEKL. The ends were cut back, 4 bases at V and 1 base at J, with 13 bases in the middle. The CDR3 nucleotides are TGCGCCAGCAGCCCCCTAAAGAGTCTGAACACCGGGGAGCTGTTTTTT. This sequence encodes CASSPLKSLNTGELFF.

V usage is TRBV7-8 and J usage is TRBJ2-7; 13 positions match TRBD2. The CDR3 length is 15 residues. Germline assignment: CDR1 SGHVS and CDR2 FQNEAQ. The J segment lost 4 bases and the V segment lost 8 bases, leaving 8 bases of the junction unmatched. The CDR3 coding sequence is TGTGCCAGCCAGTTACGGACTAGCGGGAGTTACGAGCAGTACTTC. Protein: CASQLRTSGSYEQYF.

CDR3 sequence: CASSVTSDTDTQYF. The DNA for the CDR3 is TGTGCCAGCAGCGTAACTAGCGACACAGATACGCAGTATTTT. V is TRBV6-4 and J is TRBJ2-3; the match to TRBD2 covers 7 bases. The ends lost 6 bases at V and 2 bases at J; junction bases unmatched: 5. Germline values: CDR1 MRHNA, CDR2 SNTAGT. The CDR3 spans 14 residues.

The rearrangement links TRBV6-1 to TRBJ2-7; 11 bases match TRBD2. Germline CDR1 reads MNHNS; CDR2 reads SASEGT. V gave up 7 bases and J gave up 5 bases; unmatched junction bases: 10. CDR3 length equals 15 residues. CDR3 in DNA: TGTGCCAGCATTAGACTAGCGGGAACCTTCCACGAGCAGTACTTC. Translation gives CASIRLAGTFHEQYF.

V usage is TRBV5-1 and J usage is TRBJ2-7; 7 nucleotides agree with TRBD1. The CDR3 runs to 14 residues. Germline V gene lookup returns CDR1 SGHRS and CDR2 YFSETQ. Losses at the gene ends were 3 bases for V and 3 bases for J; bases not matched to a gene: 6. CDR3 amino acids: CASSSTGKLYEQYF. CDR3 nucleotides: TGCGCCAGCAGCTCGACAGGGAAACTCTACGAGCAGTACTTC.

The count of this clone is one. The rearrangement uses TRBV5-1 and TRBJ2-7, with D perhaps TRBD1 (5 bases). With 4 bases removed from V and 3 bases from J, the gap between germline ends came to 26 bases. Germline V gives CDR1 SGHRS, CDR2 YFSETQ. The CDR3 runs 18 residues. CDR3 residues: CASSGLMARAGVGYEQYF. The CDR3 bases are TGCGCCAGCAGCGGTCTGATGGCCAGGGCAGGAGTAGGCTACGAGCAGTACTTC.

The rearrangement joins TRBV19 to TRBJ1-4, with D possibly being TRBD1 (6 bases). Germline V gives CDR1 LNHDA, CDR2 SQIVND (reference sequence). This CDR3 has 16 residues. V dropped 5 bases and J dropped 3 bases, with 16 bases sitting between them. CDR3 bases: TGTGCCAGTAGTCCAATAACAGGGCCCGCTAATGAAAAACTGTTTTTT. Translating gives CASSPITGPANEKLFF.